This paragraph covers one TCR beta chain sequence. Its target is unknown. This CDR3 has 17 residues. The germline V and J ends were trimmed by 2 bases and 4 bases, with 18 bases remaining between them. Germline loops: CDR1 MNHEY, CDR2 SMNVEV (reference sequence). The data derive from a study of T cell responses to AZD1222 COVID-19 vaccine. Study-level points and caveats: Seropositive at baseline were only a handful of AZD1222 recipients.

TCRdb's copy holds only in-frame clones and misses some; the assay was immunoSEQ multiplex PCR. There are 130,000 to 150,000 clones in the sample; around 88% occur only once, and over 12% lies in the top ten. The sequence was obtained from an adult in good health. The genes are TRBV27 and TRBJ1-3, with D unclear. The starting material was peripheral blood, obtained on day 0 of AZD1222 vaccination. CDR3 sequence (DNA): TGTGCCAGCAGTTTAACACCAGCGGGAGGGTTCGGAAACACCATATATTTT. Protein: CASSLTPAGGFGNTIYF.